These 27 T cell receptor beta chains were all obtained from the same sample, sequenced in a study of shared clonotypes between healthy human individuals. Libraries were prepared by immunoSEQ multiplex PCR; TCRdb keeps only in-frame clonotypes and omits some of them. Seen here are more than 2 million clones, roughly 95% observed once, and the top ten hold around 0.13%. Sequenced sample: naive CD4+ T cells sorted from blood. The subset: CD45RA+ positively selected. These TCRs come from a young man in good health.

This clone was counted once. The rearrangement links TRBV7-2 to TRBJ2-3; D ambiguous. The CDR3 runs 14 residues. From germline, CDR1 is SGHTA and CDR2 FQGNSA. Deletions cut 7 bases from V and 0 bases from J, with 11 bases between. CDR3: CASTGRLSTDTQYF. The CDR3 nucleotides are TGTGCCAGCACAGGTCGGCTAAGCACAGATACGCAGTATTTT. Together with reference TRBV7-2 and TRBJ2-3, the CDR3 gives the full variable domain: GAGVSQSPSNKVTEKGKDVELRCDPISGHTALYWYRQSLGQGLEFLIYFQGNSAPDKSGLPSDRFSAERTGGSVSTLTIQRTQQEDSAVYLCASTGRLSTDTQYFGPGTRLTVL.

The table lists this clone with a count of one. The chain uses TRBV14 and TRBJ1-6; D not resolved. This CDR3 is 15 amino acids long. V was cut by 0 bases and J by 7 bases, with 10 bases left in between. The germline V gene has CDR1 SGHDN and CDR2 FVKESK. CDR3 protein: CASSQDLLGNSPLHF. The CDR3 coding sequence is TGTGCCAGCAGCCAAGACCTACTGGGGAATTCACCCCTCCACTTT.

The rearrangement uses TRBV6-5 and TRBJ2-7; no firm D call. CDR1 and CDR2 (germline): MNHEY, SVGAGI. V shed 5 bases and J shed 3 bases, with 11 bases lying between them. The CDR3 totals 13 residues. CDR3 nucleotides: TGTGCCAGCAGTCCTGGGTCCTACTACGAGCAGTACTTC. Translated, it gives CASSPGSYYEQYF.

This clone showed up just once. This chain uses TRBV6-1 with TRBJ1-2, with TRBD1 identical over 7 bases. Germline V gene lookup returns CDR1 MNHNS and CDR2 SASEGT. The J segment lost 5 bases and the V segment lost 2 bases, leaving 17 bases of the junction unmatched. The CDR3 has 18 residues. The DNA for the CDR3 is TGTGCCAGCAGTGAATCCCCCCGACCGGGCAGGGGGGCGTATGGCTACACCTTC. This sequence encodes CASSESPRPGRGAYGYTF.

The V call is TRBV10-2, the J call TRBJ1-6, with D possibly matching TRBD1 (5 bases). The CDR3 has 13 amino acids. The ends were cut back, 6 bases at V and 4 bases at J, with 7 bases in the middle. CDR1 and CDR2 (germline): WSHSY, SAAADI. DNA for the CDR3: TGCGCCAGCAGACAGGATTATAATTCACCCCTCCACTTT. This translates into CASRQDYNSPLHF.

This chain uses TRBV30 with TRBJ2-5, with a possible D match to TRBD2 (5 bases). The V and J ends lost 4 bases and 5 bases respectively, with 17 bases between them. Germline-derived CDR1 and CDR2 are GTSNPN and SVGIG (reference sequence). This CDR3 spans 14 amino acids. The CDR3 protein is CAWTPPLPGETQYF. The CDR3 bases are TGTGCCTGGACCCCCCCACTCCCGGGGGAGACCCAGTACTTC.

Concerning this clone itself: Within the sample, other DNA sequences also encode this same CDR3. As DNA, the CDR3 is TGCGCCAGCAGCCCCAGGACAGGTTCTTCCTACGAGCAGTACTTC. Translating it yields CASSPRTGSSYEQYF. The chain has TRBV5-1 and TRBJ2-7, with TRBD1 matching over 7 bases. The length of the CDR3 is 15 residues. V was pared by 4 bases and J by 1 base, with 8 bases of the junction left unmatched. Germline V lookup: CDR1 SGHRS, CDR2 YFSETQ. The full variable domain, in which reference TRBV5-1 and TRBJ2-7 provide the parts outside the CDR3, is KAGVTQTPRYLIKTRGQQVTLSCSPISGHRSVSWYQQTPGQGLQFLFEYFSETQRNKGNFPGRFSGRQFSNSRSEMNVSTLELGDSALYLCASSPRTGSSYEQYFGPGTRLTVT.

The rearrangement uses TRBV7-9 and TRBJ2-1; the D gene is possibly TRBD2 (6 bases). This CDR3 has 14 residues. Per germline, CDR1 SEHNR and CDR2 FQNEAQ (reference sequence). V gave up 4 bases and J gave up 8 bases, with 15 bases separating them. This CDR3 reads CASSYRGALDEQFF. In DNA form, the CDR3 reads TGTGCCAGCAGCTACCGCGGGGCGTTGGATGAGCAGTTCTTC.

This rearrangement joins TRBV30 to TRBJ2-3, with a weak D call TRBD2 (5 bases). V lost 2 bases and J 3 bases, leaving 9 bases between the germline ends. This CDR3 has 13 residues. From germline, CDR1 is GTSNPN and CDR2 SVGIG (reference sequence). This chain's CDR3 is CAWSPSLTDTQYF. CDR3 bases: TGTGCCTGGAGTCCTAGCCTAACAGATACGCAGTATTTT.

The chain links TRBV27 to TRBJ2-7; 7 nucleotides agree with TRBD1. The CDR3 extends over 16 amino acids. CDR1 MNHEY and CDR2 SMNVEV come from the germline V gene (reference sequence). Germline trimming cut 5 bases from V and 5 bases from J; bases unmatched to any gene: 15. The CDR3 spells CASSPRNRGVWNEQYF. The CDR3 bases are TGTGCCAGCAGTCCCCGGAACAGGGGAGTGTGGAACGAGCAGTACTTC.

The gene calls are TRBV7-2 and TRBJ2-5, with a weak D call TRBD2 (6 bases). V was pared by 5 bases and J by 2 bases, with 12 bases between. The CDR3 runs 14 residues. In germline, CDR1 is SGHTA, CDR2 FQGNSA. The CDR3 DNA sequence: TGTGCCAGCAGCCAAATGCGGGATCAAGAGACCCAGTACTTC. The encoded protein is CASSQMRDQETQYF.

This clone was observed once. The chain recombines TRBV5-4 with TRBJ2-3, with 10 bases matching TRBD2. The J segment lost 3 bases and the V segment lost 4 bases, leaving 8 bases of the junction unmatched. Germline CDR1 SGHNT, CDR2 YYREEE (reference sequence). This CDR3 comprises 16 residues. This chain's CDR3 is CASSRRTSGYTDTQYF. The CDR3 DNA reads as TGTGCCAGCAGCCGCCGGACTAGCGGATATACAGATACGCAGTATTTT.

The chain recombines TRBV2 with TRBJ1-1, with D possibly being TRBD1 (5 bases). Germline lookup yields CDR1 SNHLY and CDR2 FYNNEI. V was shortened by 7 bases and J by 8 bases, with 11 bases between the two germline ends. The CDR3 length is 11 residues. The DNA for the CDR3 is TGTGCCAGCATCAGGGACCGAGAAGCTTTCTTT. Translation gives CASIRDREAFF. The whole variable domain, filled in from reference TRBV2 and TRBJ1-1, reads EPEVTQTPSHQVTQMGQEVILRCVPISNHLYFYWYRQILGQKVEFLVSFYNNEISEKSEIFDDQFSVERPDGSNFTLKIRSTKLEDSAMYFCASIRDREAFFGQGTRLTVV.

The chain uses TRBV29-1 and TRBJ2-7, with 10 bases lining up with TRBD1. CDR3 size: 12 residues. CDR1 and CDR2 from the germline V gene are SQVTM and ANQGSEA. The DNA for the CDR3 is TGCAGTGGATACGGACAGGGGGGCGAGCAGTACTTC. It is translated as CSGYGQGGEQYF.

This clone was counted a single time. The V gene is TRBV18, the J gene TRBJ2-5; D is ambiguous. Germline lookup yields CDR1 KGHSH and CDR2 LQKENI. This CDR3 has 13 residues. Trimming pared 2 bases from V and 2 bases from J, leaving 6 bases between. The CDR3 here is CASSPSEQETQYF. CDR3 DNA: TGTGCCAGCTCACCAAGCGAGCAAGAGACCCAGTACTTC.

This clone was counted a single time. This sequence joins TRBV7-9 and TRBJ2-1, with 9 bases identical to TRBD2. This CDR3 is 16 amino acids long. J gave up 1 base and V 6 bases, and 7 bases lay outside the gene matches. Germline-derived CDR1 and CDR2 are SEHNR and FQNEAQ (reference sequence). This CDR3 is CASSFVAGVSYNEQFF. The CDR3 nucleotides are TGTGCCAGCAGTTTCGTAGCGGGAGTGTCCTACAATGAGCAGTTCTTC.

A few counts support this clone. The V and J genes are TRBV12-5 and TRBJ1-5; D is ambiguous. Germline lookup yields CDR1 LGHNT and CDR2 FRNRAP. This CDR3 contains 14 residues. With 1 base removed from V and 3 bases from J, the gap between germline ends came to 7 bases. CDR3 loop: CASGLASNNQPQHF. The CDR3 bases are TGTGCTAGTGGTTTGGCTTCTAACAATCAGCCCCAGCATTTT.

J is TRBJ2-1 and V is TRBV27; TRBD2 is a possible D gene (5 bases). V was pared by 11 bases and J by 4 bases, with 6 bases between. This CDR3 has 10 residues. The germline V gene has CDR1 MNHEY and CDR2 SMNVEV (reference sequence). The CDR3 region is CARRYNEQFF. DNA for the CDR3: TGTGCCCGGAGGTACAATGAGCAGTTCTTC.

The chain employs TRBV29-1 and TRBJ1-2, with TRBD1 matching over 10 bases. The germline CDR1 and CDR2 sequences are SQVTM and ANQGSEA. This CDR3 is 20 amino acids long. V gave up 5 bases and J gave up 2 bases; unmatched junction bases: 23. Here the CDR3 reads CSVKWDGPGTGARGNYGYTF. CDR3 DNA sequence: TGCAGCGTTAAGTGGGATGGACCCGGGACAGGGGCGAGGGGGAACTATGGCTACACCTTC. The variable domain in full, completed from reference TRBV29-1 and TRBJ1-2, reads SAVISQKPSRDICQRGTSLTIQCQVDSQVTMMFWYRQQPGQSLTLIATANQGSEATYESGFVIDKFPISRPNLTFSTLTVSNMSPEDSSIYLCSVKWDGPGTGARGNYGYTFGSGTRLTVV.

The chain has TRBV10-3 and TRBJ2-3, with 12 bases that match TRBD2. V was clipped by 2 bases and J by 5 bases; unmatched bases: 2. The CDR3 length is 15 residues. Germline loops: CDR1 ENHRY, CDR2 SYGVKD. The CDR3 here is CAISERGLAGDTQYF. CDR3 nucleotides: TGTGCCATCAGTGAGAGGGGACTAGCGGGAGATACGCAGTATTTT.

The J gene is TRBJ1-2, the V gene TRBV28; no reliable D call. Looked up from germline, CDR1 is MDHEN and CDR2 is SYDVKM. The CDR3 contains 16 residues. Trimming removed 4 bases from V and 7 bases from J, with 22 bases in between. CDR3 in amino acids: CASSSPRKGLSGGYTF. CDR3 nucleotide sequence: TGTGCCAGCAGTTCTCCTCGTAAGGGTCTCAGCGGTGGCTACACCTTC.

Points on this clone: Other DNA sequences of this sample code for an identical CDR3. The chain carries TRBV6-5 and TRBJ2-2, with 12 bases lining up with TRBD1. J was trimmed by 5 bases and V by 6 bases; bases with no gene match: 4. CDR1 MNHEY and CDR2 SVGAGI come from the germline V gene. The CDR3 length is 15 residues. CDR3 DNA: TGTGCCAGCAGCGGGGACAGGGGGCTTACCGGGGAGCTGTTTTTT. It is translated as CASSGDRGLTGELFF.

The chain carries TRBV6-6 and TRBJ1-2; D call uncertain. The CDR3 covers 13 residues. The V gene lost 5 bases and the J gene lost 4 bases, with 11 bases spanning the gap. The germline CDR1 and CDR2 sequences are MNHNY and SVGAGI (reference sequence). As DNA, the CDR3 is TGTGCCAGCAGTCCCGGTGGCCTCTATGGCTACACCTTC. Translated, it gives CASSPGGLYGYTF.

The chain links TRBV4-1 to TRBJ2-1; 11 nucleotides agree with TRBD2. Trimming removed 6 bases from V and 6 bases from J; junction bases left unmatched: 7. The length of the CDR3 is 15 residues. Germline V gene sequence: CDR1 MGHRA, CDR2 YSYEKL. DNA of the CDR3: TGCGCCAGCAGTCCGCTAGCGGGGGGCATCAATGAGCAGTTCTTC. Protein sequence: CASSPLAGGINEQFF.

The rearrangement links TRBV4-3 to TRBJ1-4; 10 nucleotides line up with TRBD1. Germline lookup yields CDR1 LGHNA and CDR2 YSLEER. This CDR3 has 16 amino acids. J gave up 5 bases and V 4 bases, and 7 bases lay outside the gene matches. CDR3 sequence (DNA): TGCGCCAGCAGCCCAGGGGACAGGGGCAAAAATGAAAAACTGTTTTTT. Translating gives CASSPGDRGKNEKLFF.

The chain uses TRBV5-6 and TRBJ1-5; a possible D gene is TRBD1 (5 bases). The CDR3 totals 16 residues. Trimming took 1 base from V and 5 from J, leaving 16 bases between them. Germline CDR1 reads SGHDT; CDR2 reads YYEEEE. The CDR3 loop reads CASSLLDRDADQPQHF. CDR3 coding DNA: TGTGCCAGCAGCTTGTTGGACCGGGACGCTGATCAGCCCCAGCATTTT. The full variable domain, rest sourced from reference TRBV5-6 and TRBJ1-5, is DAGVTQSPTHLIKTRGQQVTLRCSPKSGHDTVSWYQQALGQGPQFIFQYYEEEERQRGNFPDRFSGHQFPNYSSELNVNALLLGDSALYLCASSLLDRDADQPQHFGDGTRLSIL.

The rearrangement links TRBV29-1 to TRBJ2-6; 8 nucleotides agree with TRBD1. CDR3 length: 14 amino acids. Germline lookup yields CDR1 SQVTM and CDR2 ANQGSEA. V shed 6 bases and J 2 bases; nucleotides not matched to a gene: 3. The CDR3 DNA follows: TGCAGCGTCGCGGGACAGGCTGGGGCCAACGTCCTGACTTTC. Its translation: CSVAGQAGANVLTF. The full variable domain, in which reference TRBV29-1 and TRBJ2-6 provide the parts outside the CDR3, is SAVISQKPSRDICQRGTSLTIQCQVDSQVTMMFWYRQQPGQSLTLIATANQGSEATYESGFVIDKFPISRPNLTFSTLTVSNMSPEDSSIYLCSVAGQAGANVLTFGAGSRLTVL.